The 18 T cell receptor beta chains given below trace back to one sample, sequenced in a study of identical twins. In TCRdb, the 5' RACE reads were re-called with MiXCR into one record per CDR3 protein. The data show under 800,000 distinct CDR3 sequences, less than 25% seen once. This same sample was also taken into another study, of T cells expressing NK-cell markers.

Material for sequencing was PBMCs. The receptors derive from a woman aged 18-35 years in good health.

The sample holds a few counts of this clonotype. The genes are TRBV20-1 and TRBJ1-6; D remains unclear. The CDR3 has 13 residues. V was cut by 0 bases and J by 5 bases, with 5 bases left in between. Germline CDR1 reads DFQATT; CDR2 reads SNEGSKA (reference sequence). In nucleotides, the CDR3 is TGCAGTGCTAGAGAAGGAAATAATTCACCCCTCCACTTT. As protein: CSAREGNNSPLHF.

The CDR3 loop is CASSTERGSYNEQFF. In nucleotides, the CDR3 is TGTGCCAGCAGCACCGAGCGGGGGTCCTACAATGAGCAGTTCTTC. This chain connects TRBV7-3 to TRBJ2-1; TRBD2 matches 8 bases. Trimming removed 5 bases from V and 1 base from J; junction bases left unmatched: 4. The CDR3 runs 15 residues. Germline V gene lookup returns CDR1 SGHTA and CDR2 FQGTGA.

This chain connects TRBV18 to TRBJ2-2, with a possible D match to TRBD2 (5 bases). This CDR3 comprises 15 residues. Trimming removed 6 bases from V and 6 bases from J, with 17 bases in between. Germline V gene data show CDR1 as KGHSH and CDR2 as LQKENI. The CDR3 loop is CASSPDTPRAGELFF. As DNA, the CDR3 is TGTGCCAGCTCTCCCGACACCCCGCGGGCCGGGGAGCTGTTTTTT.

This clonotype appeared a few times. This chain uses TRBV7-8 with TRBJ2-1, with D unresolved. V was clipped by 5 bases and J by 7 bases, with 12 bases between them. CDR1 and CDR2 from the germline V gene are SGHVS and FQNEAQ. This CDR3 comprises 13 residues. Written as DNA, the CDR3 is TGTGCCAGCAGCACGCAGGTGCGGAATGAGCAGTTCTTC. This translates into CASSTQVRNEQFF.

This clonotype came up once. This rearrangement joins TRBV5-6 to TRBJ2-7; D unresolved. The CDR3 consists of 13 residues. CDR1 is SGHDT, CDR2 YYEEEE, per germline. V was trimmed by 0 bases and J by 2 bases, leaving 6 bases between them. This CDR3 reads CASSLVETYEQYF. The CDR3 DNA reads TGTGCCAGCAGCTTGGTGGAGACCTACGAGCAGTACTTC.

This chain connects TRBV7-2 to TRBJ2-4, with TRBD1 identical over 10 bases. The J segment lost 3 bases and the V segment lost 3 bases, leaving 5 bases of the junction unmatched. CDR1 is SGHTA, CDR2 FQGNSA, per germline. The CDR3 has 16 residues. For the CDR3, the DNA is TGTGCCAGCAGCTTGCGACAGGGGGCAGGCAAAAACATTCAGTACTTC. Residues: CASSLRQGAGKNIQYF.

The chain joins TRBV9 to TRBJ1-3; D might be TRBD1 (5 bases). This CDR3 comprises 17 residues. V was pared by 2 bases and J by 2 bases, with 17 bases between. Germline V gene lookup returns CDR1 SGDLS and CDR2 YYNGEE. The CDR3 spells CASSVQGTTPTGNTIYF. CDR3 coding DNA: TGTGCCAGCAGCGTGCAAGGGACTACCCCCACTGGAAACACCATATATTTT.

V usage is TRBV20-1 and J usage is TRBJ1-4; TRBD1 matches at 7 bases. CDR1 and CDR2 (germline): DFQATT, SNEGSKA (reference sequence). This CDR3 region has 13 residues. The V segment lost 4 bases and the J segment 5 bases; nucleotides outside the gene matches: 4. In DNA form, the CDR3 reads TGCAGTGCTACAGGGGGGGAGAATGAAAAACTGTTTTTT. It specifies CSATGGENEKLFF.

This clonotype was counted only a few times. V is TRBV6-1 and J is TRBJ2-1; 11 nucleotides agree with TRBD2. The CDR3 length is 15 residues. J lost 7 bases, V lost 3 bases, and 5 bases had no gene match. CDR1 MNHNS and CDR2 SASEGT come from the germline V gene. CDR3 DNA: TGTGCCAGCAGTGAGGGACTAGCGGAACCTAATGAGCAGTTCTTC. Amino acids: CASSEGLAEPNEQFF.

The sample holds many counts of this clonotype. The J gene is TRBJ2-1, the V gene TRBV7-2; TRBD1 agrees at 9 bases. Germline trimming cut 9 bases from V and 5 bases from J; bases unmatched to any gene: 8. The CDR3 totals 14 residues. Germline V gene sequence: CDR1 SGHTA, CDR2 FQGNSA. The CDR3 DNA reads as TGTGCCAGTACCGACAGGGGGAAGGACAATGAGCAGTTCTTC. Protein: CASTDRGKDNEQFF. Together with reference TRBV7-2 and TRBJ2-1, the CDR3 gives the full variable domain: GAGVSQSPSNKVTEKGKDVELRCDPISGHTALYWYRQSLGQGLEFLIYFQGNSAPDKSGLPSDRFSAERTGGSVSTLTIQRTQQEDSAVYLCASTDRGKDNEQFFGPGTRLTVL.

This clonotype has more than one count but fewer than ten. The V gene is TRBV7-8, the J gene TRBJ2-7; the match to TRBD1 covers 7 bases. CDR1 is SGHVS and CDR2 is FQNEAQ in the germline V gene. The CDR3 spans 15 residues. Trimming removed 5 bases from V and 7 bases from J; junction bases left unmatched: 14. DNA of the CDR3: TGTGCCAGCAGCCCCTTGGCCGGGACAGAAATAGAGCAGTACTTC. Translation: CASSPLAGTEIEQYF.

This clonotype was found many times. The chain couples TRBV20-1 to TRBJ2-3; D remains ambiguous. The CDR3 consists of 12 residues. CDR1 is DFQATT and CDR2 is SNEGSKA in the germline V gene (reference sequence). The V and J ends lost 3 bases and 6 bases respectively, with 10 bases between them. CDR3 sequence reads: CSASVPPDTQYF. CDR3 DNA sequence: TGCAGTGCTAGTGTTCCCCCGGATACGCAGTATTTT.

V gene TRBV6-1 combines with J gene TRBJ1-1; 9 bases are shared with TRBD1. With 6 bases clipped from V and 0 bases from J, the junction kept 8 bases outside the gene matches. CDR3 size: 16 residues. CDR1 MNHNS and CDR2 SASEGT come from the germline V gene. The DNA for the CDR3 is TGTGCCAGCAGACTTACAGGGGGCGACTTGAACACTGAAGCTTTCTTT. This codes for CASRLTGGDLNTEAFF.

The rearrangement links TRBV7-2 to TRBJ1-5; a weak D match, TRBD1 (5 bases). The CDR3 loop spans 16 amino acids. Trimming stripped 6 bases from V and 3 bases from J, with 18 bases between. Germline V gene lookup returns CDR1 SGHTA and CDR2 FQGNSA. The chain's CDR3 is CASSPAGQGPNQPQHF. In DNA, the CDR3 is TGTGCCAGCAGTCCCGCCGGGCAGGGTCCCAATCAGCCCCAGCATTTT.

The chain carries TRBV9 and TRBJ2-1, with 12 positions matching TRBD2. Per the germline V gene, CDR1 is SGDLS and CDR2 is YYNGEE. V lost 4 bases to trimming and J lost 10 bases; unmatched junction nucleotides: 3. The CDR3 loop spans 13 amino acids. The DNA for the CDR3 is TGTGCCAGCAGCATGACTAGCGGGGGAGAGCAGTTCTTC. This sequence encodes CASSMTSGGEQFF. Full variable domain (missing parts from reference TRBV9 and TRBJ2-1): DSGVTQTPKHLITATGQRVTLRCSPRSGDLSVYWYQQSLDQGLQFLIQYYNGEERAKGNILERFSAQQFPDLHSELNLSSLELGDSALYFCASSMTSGGEQFFGPGTRLTVL.

This chain uses TRBV29-1 with TRBJ2-3; D could derive from TRBD1 or TRBD2 (6 bases each). Germline V gives CDR1 SQVTM, CDR2 ANQGSEA. With 2 bases removed from V and 6 bases from J, the gap between germline ends came to 15 bases. This CDR3 has 14 residues. Written as DNA, the CDR3 is TGCAGCGTTGAAAACCGGGGGCAACGGGATACGCAGTATTTT. It is translated as CSVENRGQRDTQYF.

The chain uses TRBV2 and TRBJ1-1, with D hard to call. Germline CDR1 and CDR2: SNHLY and FYNNEI. This CDR3 is built from 16 residues. Trimming pared 5 bases from V and 4 bases from J, leaving 20 bases between. Here the CDR3 DNA reads TGTGCCAGCAGTCCCCGGGCATTCAAACCGGGCACTGAAGCTTTCTTT. It encodes CASSPRAFKPGTEAFF.

This clonotype appeared a few times. The chain joins TRBV12-3 or TRBV12-4 to TRBJ2-7; 7 bases map to TRBD1. V shed 2 bases, J shed 0 bases, and the junction held 7 bases outside the gene matches. This CDR3 region has 16 residues. The CDR3 nucleotides are TGTGCCAGCAGTTTAAGGGGCAGGGGGAGCTCCTACGAGCAGTACTTC. The encoded protein is CASSLRGRGSSYEQYF.